This entry lists 9 T cell receptor beta chains sequenced from one sample in a study of T cells in Graves' hyperthyroidism and ophthalmopathy. Amplification targeted TCR beta CDR3 regions from RNA transcripts. TCR CDR3 regions were first amplified by RT-PCR with HTBI primers. TCRdb used MiXCR to reprocess the multiplex PCR reads, holding one entry per CDR3 protein. The sample lists 600,000 to 900,000 distinct CDR3 sequences, around 15% occurring once. The sample consisted of blood. All receptors derive from a man between 18 and 35 years old with Graves' hyperthyroidism.

This clonotype appeared many times. The rearrangement links TRBV7-9 to TRBJ2-7, with D possibly called TRBD1 or TRBD2 (5 bases each). This CDR3 has 13 amino acids. CDR1 is SEHNR, CDR2 FQNEAQ, per germline (reference sequence). V lost 5 bases and J 0 bases, leaving 8 bases between the germline ends. CDR3 bases: TGTGCCAGCAGCGCAGGGAGCTCCTACGAGCAGTACTTC. Translation gives CASSAGSSYEQYF.

This chain uses TRBV7-8 with TRBJ1-1; no clear D. Trimming left V 5 bases short and J 1 base short, with 17 bases between. The CDR3 extends over 16 amino acids. Germline values: CDR1 SGHVS, CDR2 FQNEAQ. The CDR3 is CASSPGPIEANTEAFF. Written as DNA, the CDR3 is TGTGCCAGCAGCCCCGGACCGATTGAGGCGAACACTGAAGCTTTCTTT.

Only a few counts were recorded for this clonotype. The chain carries TRBV7-2 and TRBJ2-5; possibly TRBD1 for D (8 bases). CDR1 and CDR2 (germline): SGHTA, FQGNSA. The CDR3 extends over 14 amino acids. Trimming left V 2 bases short and J 3 bases short, with 10 bases between. CDR3 region: CASSLTGGEETQYF. In DNA, the CDR3 is TGTGCCAGCAGCTTAACAGGGGGGGAAGAGACCCAGTACTTC.

This clonotype was counted between two and nine times. The CDR3: CATTDRANTGELFF. CDR3 coding DNA: TGTGCCACCACGGACAGGGCGAACACCGGGGAGCTGTTTTTT. V and J are TRBV19 and TRBJ2-2, with 8 bases aligning to TRBD1. Germline V gene sequence: CDR1 LNHDA, CDR2 SQIVND (reference sequence). V lost 10 bases to trimming and J lost 0 bases; unmatched junction nucleotides: 4. The CDR3 runs to 14 residues. Looking up the rest from reference TRBV19 and TRBJ2-2 gives the full variable domain: DGGITQSPKYLFRKEGQNVTLSCEQNLNHDAMYWYRQDPGQGLRLIYYSQIVNDFQKGDIAEGYSVSREKKESFPLTVTSAQKNPTAFYLCATTDRANTGELFFGEGSRLTVL.

This clonotype occurred many times. The chain couples TRBV12-3 or TRBV12-4 to TRBJ1-2; 7 bases are a match to TRBD1. The V gene end was trimmed by 3 bases and the J gene end by 6 bases; junction bases not matched to a gene: 4. The CDR3 length is 13 residues. CDR3: CASSLGQQDGYTF. For the CDR3, the DNA is TGTGCCAGCAGTTTGGGACAGCAGGATGGCTACACCTTC.

This clonotype was recorded at least ten times. V and J are TRBV2 and TRBJ2-5; possible D gene TRBD2, 6 bases. The CDR3 has 14 amino acids. Trimming stripped 8 bases from V and 5 bases from J, with 18 bases between. Per germline, CDR1 SNHLY and CDR2 FYNNEI. The CDR3 DNA follows: TGTGCCAGCGGGGTAGCGGTCCCCGGGGAGACCCAGTACTTC. Translation gives CASGVAVPGETQYF.

This clonotype was observed many times. The genes are TRBV24-1 and TRBJ2-5, with TRBD2 as a possible D gene (6 bases). Germline CDR1 KGHDR, CDR2 SFDVKD. This CDR3 has 15 amino acids. Trimming shortened V by 2 bases and J by 5 bases, and 14 bases separated the two germline ends. This CDR3 reads CATSDSRLDGETQYF. Here the CDR3 DNA reads TGTGCCACCAGTGATTCAAGACTAGATGGGGAGACCCAGTACTTC.

The chain carries TRBV20-1 and TRBJ2-1; 8 nucleotides match TRBD2. Germline loops: CDR1 DFQATT, CDR2 SNEGSKA (reference sequence). This CDR3 region has 14 residues. V lost 2 bases and J lost 8; bases outside the gene matches: 8. CDR3 sequence reads: CSARSPGGGHEQFF. Here the CDR3 DNA reads TGCAGTGCTAGATCGCCGGGGGGGGGTCATGAGCAGTTCTTC.

This clonotype has ten or more counts. The J gene is TRBJ2-5, the V gene TRBV2, with TRBD2 identical over 7 bases. The length of the CDR3 is 15 residues. CDR1 SNHLY and CDR2 FYNNEI come from the germline V gene. V dropped 6 bases and J dropped 5; count of bases not matched to a gene: 12. CDR3 in amino acids: CASSAGVGPEETQYF. The CDR3, as DNA: TGTGCCAGCAGCGCGGGGGTAGGGCCGGAGGAGACCCAGTACTTC.